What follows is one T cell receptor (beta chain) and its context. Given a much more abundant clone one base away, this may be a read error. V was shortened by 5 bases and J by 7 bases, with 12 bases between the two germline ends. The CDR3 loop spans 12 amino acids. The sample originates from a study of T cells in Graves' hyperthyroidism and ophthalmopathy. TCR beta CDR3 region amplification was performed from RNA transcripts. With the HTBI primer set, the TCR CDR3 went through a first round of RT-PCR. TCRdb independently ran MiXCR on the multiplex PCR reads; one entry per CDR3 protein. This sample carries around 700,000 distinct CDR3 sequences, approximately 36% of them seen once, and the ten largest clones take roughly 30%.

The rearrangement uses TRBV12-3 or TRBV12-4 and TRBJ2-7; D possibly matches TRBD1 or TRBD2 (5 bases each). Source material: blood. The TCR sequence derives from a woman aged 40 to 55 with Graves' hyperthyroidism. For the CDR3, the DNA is TGTGCCAGCAGTCCCCGGGGCAGAGAGCAGTACTTC. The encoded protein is CASSPRGREQYF.